This is a list of T cell receptor beta chains from one sample in a study of T cell responses to AZD1222 COVID-19 vaccine. Assay: immunoSEQ multiplex PCR; the TCRdb copy retains only in-frame clones and omits some. The sample lists around 99,000 clones; approximately 91% were seen once. Source: peripheral blood, taken 28 days after the second AZD1222 dose. All receptors derive from an adult who received the AZD1222 COVID-19 vaccine. The CDR3 runs from the conserved cysteine through the conserved F or W. Fields, in order: D gene, J gene, V gene, clone size, CDR3 DNA, CDR3 protein. D genes are given only for firm matches. For some rows the clone size is stated as once, few or many, or as a class when expanded; others skip it.

d_gene: TRBD2; j_gene: TRBJ2-3; v_gene: TRBV30; abundance: -; CDR3nt: TGTGCCTGGAGTGGGCTAGCGGTGAGCACAGATACGCAGTATTTT; CDR3aa: CAWSGLAVSTDTQYF
d_gene: -; j_gene: TRBJ1-2; v_gene: TRBV27; abundance: -; CDR3nt: TGTGCCAGCAGTTTAACCCCGGGGAGCAGCGGCTACACCTTC; CDR3aa: CASSLTPGSSGYTF
d_gene: TRBD1; j_gene: TRBJ2-7; v_gene: TRBV12-3/TRBV12-4; abundance: -; CDR3nt: TGTGCCAGCACGGACAGGACCTACGAGCAGTACTTC; CDR3aa: CASTDRTYEQYF
d_gene: -; j_gene: TRBJ2-2; v_gene: TRBV27; abundance: -; CDR3nt: TGTGCCAGCAGTTTATCGCCGACAGACACCGCGAACACCGGGGAGCTGTTTTTT; CDR3aa: CASSLSPTDTANTGELFF
d_gene: -; j_gene: TRBJ1-5; v_gene: TRBV27; abundance: -; CDR3nt: TGTGCCAGCAGTTTATCTTCGACAAACCGGGACGGTTTAACGCCCCAGCATTTT; CDR3aa: CASSLSSTNRDGLTPQHF
d_gene: TRBD2; j_gene: TRBJ2-1; v_gene: TRBV7-9; abundance: -; CDR3nt: TGTGCCAGCAGCTTACTCGGTACTAGCGGGAGACTCCCCAATGAGCAGTTCTTC; CDR3aa: CASSLLGTSGRLPNEQFF
d_gene: -; j_gene: TRBJ1-2; v_gene: TRBV7-8; abundance: -; CDR3nt: TGTGCCAGCAGCTTAGCGTCCAGACACTATGGCTACACCTTC; CDR3aa: CASSLASRHYGYTF
d_gene: TRBD2; j_gene: TRBJ2-1; v_gene: TRBV14; abundance: -; CDR3nt: TGTGCCAGCAGCCATAGCGGGAGGGGCGATGAGCAGTTCTTC; CDR3aa: CASSHSGRGDEQFF
d_gene: -; j_gene: TRBJ1-6; v_gene: TRBV19; abundance: -; CDR3nt: TGTGCCAGTAGTATACTATATGCGGGTTCACCCCTCCACTTT; CDR3aa: CASSILYAGSPLHF
d_gene: -; j_gene: TRBJ2-7; v_gene: TRBV11-3; abundance: -; CDR3nt: TGTGCCAGCAGCGCGGGATCGGTAGGCGAGCAGTACTTC; CDR3aa: CASSAGSVGEQYF
d_gene: -; j_gene: TRBJ2-7; v_gene: TRBV13; abundance: -; CDR3nt: TGTGCCAGCAGCTGGCGGGGAAGGAACTACGAGCAGTACTTC; CDR3aa: CASSWRGRNYEQYF
d_gene: TRBD2; j_gene: TRBJ2-3; v_gene: TRBV19; abundance: few; CDR3nt: TGTGCCAGTAGTTTCAAGACTAGCTCTGGTACCTCCACAGATACGCAGTATTTT; CDR3aa: CASSFKTSSGTSTDTQYF
d_gene: TRBD1; j_gene: TRBJ2-3; v_gene: TRBV7-9; abundance: -; CDR3nt: TGTGCCAGCAGCTTGGGACAGGACCGAGATACGCAGTATTTT; CDR3aa: CASSLGQDRDTQYF
d_gene: TRBD2; j_gene: TRBJ2-1; v_gene: TRBV5-1; abundance: -; CDR3nt: TGCGCCAGCAGTACGGGACTAGCGACCCGAGCTCAGCAGTTCTTC; CDR3aa: CASSTGLATRAQQFF
d_gene: TRBD1; j_gene: TRBJ2-3; v_gene: TRBV28; abundance: -; CDR3nt: TGTGCCAGCAGTTTTAACAGGGGGAGCACAGATACGCAGTATTTT; CDR3aa: CASSFNRGSTDTQYF
d_gene: TRBD1; j_gene: TRBJ1-5; v_gene: TRBV28; abundance: -; CDR3nt: TGTGCCAGCAGATCAGGACAGGGGTCCCAGCCCCAGCATTTT; CDR3aa: CASRSGQGSQPQHF
d_gene: -; j_gene: TRBJ2-1; v_gene: TRBV7-2; abundance: -; CDR3nt: TGTGCCAGCAGCGCTGCCGGGTCCAATGAGCAGTTCTTC; CDR3aa: CASSAAGSNEQFF
d_gene: -; j_gene: TRBJ1-5; v_gene: TRBV10-3; abundance: -; CDR3nt: TGTGCCATCAGTGGCCAAGTGGGAGATCAGCCCCAGCATTTT; CDR3aa: CAISGQVGDQPQHF
d_gene: TRBD1; j_gene: TRBJ2-7; v_gene: TRBV11-2; abundance: -; CDR3nt: TGTGCCAGCAACCGGAGACAGGGTGTCGACGAGCAGTACTTC; CDR3aa: CASNRRQGVDEQYF
d_gene: TRBD1; j_gene: TRBJ1-5; v_gene: TRBV6-5; abundance: -; CDR3nt: TGTGCCAGTTGGACAGGTGGTAGCAATCAGCCCCAGCATTTT; CDR3aa: CASWTGGSNQPQHF
d_gene: TRBD2; j_gene: TRBJ2-5; v_gene: TRBV19; abundance: -; CDR3nt: TGTGCCAGTAGTGCTCGGACTAGCGGGAGTGGGAAGACCCAGTACTTC; CDR3aa: CASSARTSGSGKTQYF
d_gene: TRBD1; j_gene: TRBJ2-1; v_gene: TRBV4-2; abundance: -; CDR3nt: TGTGCCAGCAGCCCACAGGGGAACAATGAGCAGTTCTTC; CDR3aa: CASSPQGNNEQFF
d_gene: -; j_gene: TRBJ1-3; v_gene: TRBV21-1; abundance: -; CDR3nt: TGTGCCAGCAGCAAAAAAACAGGCTTTCACTCTGGAAACACCATATATTTT; CDR3aa: CASSKKTGFHSGNTIYF
d_gene: -; j_gene: TRBJ1-1; v_gene: TRBV25-1; abundance: once; CDR3nt: TGTGCCAGCAGTGACCGACCGGGGGTGAACACTGAAGCTTTCTTT; CDR3aa: CASSDRPGVNTEAFF
d_gene: TRBD1; j_gene: TRBJ2-3; v_gene: TRBV11-3; abundance: -; CDR3nt: TGTGCCAGCAGCTCGGGACAGCTAGGAACCACAGATACGCAGTATTTT; CDR3aa: CASSSGQLGTTDTQYF